This T cell receptor beta chain was recovered during a study of T cells in tuberculosis. Broader study findings: T cells binding CD1B-GMM tetramer weakly possibly escaped the sort.

Sorting used thawed, overnight-rested PBMC stained with anti-CD3, a viability dye and GMM-loaded CD1B tetramer. The lipid loaded on the CD1B tetramers was C32 glucose monomycolate from Rhodococcus equi. Tetramer-sorted PBMC had been CD14 monocyte-depleted before freezing. Approximately 110,000 tetramer-negative cells were sorted from each donor. The sample holds one count of this clone. No alpha-beta pairing information exists for these sequences. The method was immunoSEQ multiplex PCR; TCRdb's version includes in-frame clones alone and lacks a portion of them. The sample includes approximately 59,000 clones, approximately 80% seen only once; the top ten take around 13%. V lost 0 bases to trimming and J lost 4 bases; unmatched junction nucleotides: 0. Germline V gene data show CDR1 as SGHKS and CDR2 as YYEKEE (reference sequence). The CDR3 has 15 amino acids.

The source is an adult woman with latent tuberculosis. The specimen was CD1b-GMM tetramer-negative cells sorted from PBMCs. The rearrangement joins TRBV5-5 to TRBJ2-3; 12 bases are a match to TRBD2. CDR3 bases: TGTGCCAGCAGCTTGGCTAGCGGGAGGGCAGATACGCAGTATTTT. This codes for CASSLASGRADTQYF. Supplemented by reference TRBV5-5 and TRBJ2-3, the full variable domain reads DAGVTQSPTHLIKTRGQQVTLRCSPISGHKSVSWYQQVLGQGPQFIFQYYEKEERGRGNFPDRFSARQFPNYSSELNVNALLLGDSALYLCASSLASGRADTQYFGPGTRLTVL.